The rows below give T cell receptor beta chains drawn from one sample of a study of monozygotic twins with inflammatory bowel disease. TCRdb re-called the 5' RACE reads and catalogs CDR3 proteins one per entry, DNA excluded. The sample data list around 100,000 distinct CDR3 sequences. The sample taken for sequencing was blood. The receptors come from a human donor with ulcerative colitis or Crohn's disease, or a healthy co-twin of an affected twin (not recorded which). CDR3s include the opening cysteine and the closing phenylalanine or tryptophan. The order of the fields is V gene, CDR3 length, J gene, CDR3 protein.

TRBV10-1,15,TRBJ2-7,CASSESGTGAYEQYF
TRBV30,21,TRBJ1-6,CAWRYPFGGGRGGTYNSPLHF
TRBV5-1,17,TRBJ2-2,CASSFLNDRPNTGELFF
TRBV4-1,16,TRBJ1-3,CASSQVRGGLRDTIYF
TRBV20-1,15,TRBJ1-3,CSASLGPSSGNTIYF
TRBV6-1,14,TRBJ2-6,CASIGGNRDNVLTF
TRBV5-1,20,TRBJ2-4,CASSPLPGTSGGVIKNMQYF
TRBV4-1,14,TRBJ1-1,CASSQDRGITEAFF
TRBV6-1,16,TRBJ2-3,CASSDRDREITDTQYF
TRBV7-2,13,TRBJ1-2,CASSLAQTYGYTF
TRBV10-3,13,TRBJ2-6,CASRSTGANVLTF
TRBV20-1,14,TRBJ1-5,CSARRANSNQPEHF
TRBV7-2,13,TRBJ2-7,CASIPPSAREQYF
TRBV20-1,14,TRBJ2-1,CSAGGQVYNNEQFF
TRBV18,13,TRBJ2-7,CASSTIPGYEQYF
TRBV3-1,12,TRBJ2-7,CASSAGQYEQYF
TRBV5-1,15,TRBJ2-3,CASSLDRVYTDTQYF
TRBV5-1,14,TRBJ1-3,CASSLGGTGNTIYF
TRBV5-1,13,TRBJ2-7,CASSLWSGDEQYF
TRBV29-1,13,TRBJ2-7,CSGRDEGVDEQYF
TRBV15,13,TRBJ1-1,CATSRQGAPEAFF
TRBV12-3/TRBV12-4,14,TRBJ1-1,CASSRDRVDTEAFF
TRBV6-1,13,TRBJ1-1,CASLPRRDTEAFF
TRBV7-2,15,TRBJ2-7,CASSPLGAGAYEQYF
TRBV19,16,TRBJ2-5,CASRASGGYNHETQYF
TRBV5-1,15,TRBJ2-7,CASSLLLSGTYEQYF
TRBV11-2,19,TRBJ2-6,CASSSPVGTALSGANVLTF
TRBV7-9,15,TRBJ2-3,CASSLQGFSSDTQYF
TRBV11-2,15,TRBJ1-4,CASSFRRGSNEKLFF
TRBV5-1,13,TRBJ1-6,CASSRTGDSPLHF
TRBV5-5,16,TRBJ2-1,CASSFRDGRVGNEQFF
TRBV24-1,16,TRBJ2-2,CATSDPGGSNTGELFF
TRBV5-1,17,TRBJ2-1,CASSSRLAGGPSNEQFF
TRBV20-1,18,TRBJ2-3,CSARAQGSRAIFTDTQYF
TRBV7-2,16,TRBJ2-1,CASSSGPVSSYNEQFF
TRBV4-1,14,TRBJ2-1,CASSQGLAGNEQFF
TRBV5-1,14,TRBJ2-7,CASSLEQGSGEQYF
TRBV10-3,13,TRBJ2-7,CAIKRQRSLEQYF
TRBV15,14,TRBJ1-4,CATSTPRGQEKLFF
TRBV15,17,TRBJ2-3,CATSREIRVGRTDTQYF
TRBV29-1,14,TRBJ2-5,CSAMTGGAGETQYF
TRBV12-3/TRBV12-4,17,TRBJ2-4,CASSLAATASNKNIQYF
TRBV13,14,TRBJ1-1,CASSFDPRTTEAFF